Listed below are T cell receptor beta chains from one sample, sequenced in a study of spatial heterogeneity in lung cancer. In TCRdb, the 5' RACE reads were re-called with MiXCR into one record per CDR3 protein. The table includes almost 75,000 distinct CDR3 sequences, less than 15% detected once. The material sequenced was PBMCs, taken at surgery. The receptors come from a male donor with early-stage non-small cell lung cancer. CDR3s include the opening cysteine and the closing phenylalanine or tryptophan. Fields, in order: clone size, CDR3 length, V gene, D gene, J gene, CDR3 DNA, CDR3 protein. A D gene is named only where the DNA matches it firmly. Where a row states a size, it is once, few, many or the class of an expanded clone; other rows omit it.

.	15	TRBV6-6	TRBD2	TRBJ2-4	TGTGCCAGCAGCGGGACTAGCGGGAGGGGAAACATTCAGTACTTC	CASSGTSGRGNIQYF
.	15	TRBV20-1	.	TRBJ2-3	TGCAGTGCTAGTTATTTGGTCGGTGTTACAGATACGCAGTATTTT	CSASYLVGVTDTQYF
.	15	TRBV4-3	.	TRBJ2-3	TGCGCCAGCAGCCAAGATATCGAAGTCGCAGATACGCAGTATTTT	CASSQDIEVADTQYF
.	14	TRBV5-5	.	TRBJ1-1	TGTGCCAGCAGCCAAACCCTAAGGGACACTGAAGCTTTCTTT	CASSQTLRDTEAFF
.	13	TRBV7-2	TRBD1	TRBJ1-2	TGTGCCAGCAGGCTTAACAGGGGAACTGGCTACACCTTC	CASRLNRGTGYTF
.	16	TRBV7-9	.	TRBJ2-5	TGTGCCAGCAGCTCCGGGTCGAATGGCTCTCCAGAGACCCAGTACTTC	CASSSGSNGSPETQYF
few	13	TRBV5-1	TRBD2	TRBJ2-7	TGCGCCAGCAGCTTAGCGGGAATAAACGAGCAGTACTTC	CASSLAGINEQYF
.	14	TRBV15	.	TRBJ1-5	TGTGCCACCAGCACAGCCGGGGGCCGCCAGCCCCAGCATTTT	CATSTAGGRQPQHF
few	15	TRBV19	TRBD1	TRBJ2-7	TGTGCCAGTACCCCGAGGACAGGGGGCATAAACGAGCAGTACTTC	CASTPRTGGINEQYF
few	16	TRBV11-2	TRBD1	TRBJ2-7	TGTGCCAGCAGCTTAGATGAGGACAGGGGGGATTACGAGCAGTACTTC	CASSLDEDRGDYEQYF
many	18	TRBV7-9	TRBD2	TRBJ2-5	TGTGCCAGCAGCTTAGGTGGGATAGCGGGACTGTACCAAGAGACCCAGTACTTC	CASSLGGIAGLYQETQYF
.	12	TRBV2	.	TRBJ2-5	TGTGCCAGCATCGACTGGGGAGAGACCCAGTACTTC	CASIDWGETQYF
few	14	TRBV7-9	.	TRBJ2-7	TGTGCCAGCAGCTCCCCTTTGGCAGGGATGGAGCAGTACTTC	CASSSPLAGMEQYF
many	15	TRBV19	.	TRBJ1-2	TGTGCCAGTACCACGGGACAACTTAATAACTATGGCTACACCTTC	CASTTGQLNNYGYTF
few	14	TRBV5-4	.	TRBJ2-1	TGTGCCAGCAGTGCTAGGGAAGGGGAGGTTGAGCAGTTCTTC	CASSAREGEVEQFF
few	15	TRBV6-6	.	TRBJ2-7	TGTGCCAGCAGTCCCAGGGCCGGGGACACCTACGAGCAGTACTTC	CASSPRAGDTYEQYF
.	12	TRBV30	.	TRBJ2-4	TGTGCCTGGAGCCAAACCCGGGACATTCAGTACTTC	CAWSQTRDIQYF
many	14	TRBV11-2	TRBD1	TRBJ1-1	TGTGCCAGCAGCTACCTACAGGGGTACACTGAAGCTTTCTTT	CASSYLQGYTEAFF
.	14	TRBV7-2	.	TRBJ1-6	TGTGCCAGCAGCTCCGTAGCCCTCTCTTCACCCCTCCACTTT	CASSSVALSSPLHF
once	14	TRBV20-1	TRBD1	TRBJ2-7	TGCAGTGCTGTCGGACAGGACCCCGCCTACGAGCAGTACTTC	CSAVGQDPAYEQYF
few	13	TRBV19	.	TRBJ1-1	TGTGCCAGTAGTATCGGGGTAAACACTGAAGCTTTCTTT	CASSIGVNTEAFF
many	15	TRBV5-4	.	TRBJ2-6	TGTGCCAGCAGCACCTCGACAGCGGGGGCCAACGTCCTGACTTTC	CASSTSTAGANVLTF
many	15	TRBV5-1	TRBD2	TRBJ2-3	TGCGCCAGCAGCTTGCTAGCGGGAAAAACAGATACGCAGTATTTT	CASSLLAGKTDTQYF
many	16	TRBV12-3/TRBV12-4	TRBD2	TRBJ2-1	TGTGCCAGCAGTTTTTCCCTAGCGGGAGGCCACAATGAGCAGTTCTTC	CASSFSLAGGHNEQFF
few	15	TRBV19	TRBD1	TRBJ2-3	TGTGCCAGTAGTATACCGGGACAGGGTACAGATACGCAGTATTTT	CASSIPGQGTDTQYF
.	14	TRBV12-3/TRBV12-4	.	TRBJ1-5	TGTGCCAGCAGCCCCGGGATAGAGAATCGACCCCAGCATTTT	CASSPGIENRPQHF
many	16	TRBV7-9	.	TRBJ2-3	TGTGCCAGCAGCTCCTATTTAGACAGGCGCACAGATACGCAGTATTTT	CASSSYLDRRTDTQYF